This T cell receptor beta chain was recorded in a study of blood T cell repertoires in COVID-19. Study-wide context: There were acute and convalescent COVID-19 samples, and they came from the United States, Italy and Spain.

Methods used by the authors: How many nucleated cells were present was estimated from reference gene primer amplification. The data were produced by immunoSEQ multiplex PCR, yet TCRdb's version contains in-frame clones alone and is incomplete. V, J and clone size are those of that table, while D and trimming were read from the DNA. The sample lists 95,000 to 120,000 clones, roughly 80% seen once, with about 8.1% in the top ten. CDR1 and CDR2 from the germline V gene are MNHEY and SVGAGI. This CDR3 is built from 14 residues. V dropped 6 bases and J dropped 3 bases, with 15 bases sitting between them. The chain joins TRBV6-5 to TRBJ2-7, with a possible D match to TRBD2 (5 bases). The source of this sequence is a woman between 40 and 50 years old with acute or convalescent COVID-19. The sequencing sample was made of peripheral blood. The CDR3 bases are TGTGCCAGCAGCAAAGAGGGTTGGATCTACGAGCAGTACTTC. Translated, it gives CASSKEGWIYEQYF.